The source of this T cell receptor beta chain is a study of T cells in narcolepsy. Study-wide points: No autoreactive T cell clone sequences appeared in some memory CD4+ repertoires. Autoreactive HCRT-specific and TRIB2-specific clonotypes were marked in same-patient CSF-versus-blood CD4+ comparisons.

Only one count was recorded for this clone. Its antigen is undetermined. The assay was immunoSEQ multiplex PCR, and TCRdb's table has in-frame clones only and misses some. Of around 30,000 clones in the sample, over 80% were seen once. The CDR3 runs 14 residues. Germline V gene sequence: CDR1 SGHVS, CDR2 FNYEAQ. V was cut by 5 bases and J by 4 bases, with 15 bases left in between. Source material: CD45RA- memory CD4+ T cells from PBMCs. The TCR originated in a human donor with narcolepsy. The chain carries TRBV7-6 and TRBJ2-7, with D perhaps matching TRBD2 (6 bases). The CDR3, as DNA: TGTGCCAGCAGCGTCGGGCGGGGATATTACGAGCAGTACTTC. Its protein product is CASSVGRGYYEQYF.